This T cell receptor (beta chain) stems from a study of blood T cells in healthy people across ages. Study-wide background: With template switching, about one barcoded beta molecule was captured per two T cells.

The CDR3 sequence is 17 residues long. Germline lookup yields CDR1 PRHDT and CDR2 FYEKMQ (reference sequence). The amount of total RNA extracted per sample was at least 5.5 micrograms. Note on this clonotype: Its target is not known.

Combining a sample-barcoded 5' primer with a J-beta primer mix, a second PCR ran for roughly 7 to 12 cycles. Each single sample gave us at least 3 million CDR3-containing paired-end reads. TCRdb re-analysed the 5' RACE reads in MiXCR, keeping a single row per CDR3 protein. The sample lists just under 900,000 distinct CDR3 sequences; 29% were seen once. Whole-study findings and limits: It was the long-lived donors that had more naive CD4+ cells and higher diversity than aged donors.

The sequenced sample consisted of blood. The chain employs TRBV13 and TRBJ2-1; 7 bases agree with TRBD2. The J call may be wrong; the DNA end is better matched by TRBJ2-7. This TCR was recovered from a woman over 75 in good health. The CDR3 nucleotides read TGTGCCAGCAGCTCCCAACTAGCGCCGGCCTCCTACAATGAGCAGTACTTC. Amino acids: CASSSQLAPASYNEQYF.